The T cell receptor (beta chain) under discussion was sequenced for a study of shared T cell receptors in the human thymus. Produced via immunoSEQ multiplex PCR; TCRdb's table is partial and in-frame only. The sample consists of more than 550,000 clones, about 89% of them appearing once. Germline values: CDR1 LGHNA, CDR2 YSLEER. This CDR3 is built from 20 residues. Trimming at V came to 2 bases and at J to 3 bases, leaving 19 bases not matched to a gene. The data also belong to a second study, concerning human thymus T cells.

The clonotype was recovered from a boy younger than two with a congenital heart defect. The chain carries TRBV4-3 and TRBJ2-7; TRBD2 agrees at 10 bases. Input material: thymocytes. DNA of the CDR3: TGCGCCAGCAGCCAACGAGGAAGCGGGAGGGCCCCCCTCGCCTACTACGAGCAGTACTTC. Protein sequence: CASSQRGSGRAPLAYYEQYF.